These 32 T cell receptor beta chains were all obtained from the same sample, sequenced in a study of T-cell reconstitution after alpha-beta-depleted transplantation in children. TCRbeta library preparation incorporated unique molecular identifiers. TCRdb analysed the PCR reads with MiXCR anew, one entry per CDR3 protein. The sample includes some 390,000 distinct CDR3 sequences, approximately 20% of them seen just once. This sample comprised PBMCs from the stem cell graft donor, obtained from the stem cell graft. These receptor sequences come from a human donor who donated a stem cell graft to a child with acute myeloid leukemia.

Ten or more counts support this clonotype. The V call is TRBV29-1, the J call TRBJ2-1, with D hard to call. The CDR3 loop spans 13 amino acids. Trimming cost V 2 bases and J 1 base, with 6 bases left between them. Germline CDR1 and CDR2: SQVTM and ANQGSEA. CDR3 nucleotides: TGCAGCGTTGAACAGGTGTCCTACAATGAGCAGTTCTTC. This codes for CSVEQVSYNEQFF.

The chain employs TRBV3-1 and TRBJ1-5; 7 bases fit TRBD1. The CDR3 sequence is 15 residues long. The germline CDR1 and CDR2 sequences are LGHDT and YNNKEL (reference sequence). The ends lost 1 base at V and 2 bases at J; junction bases unmatched: 2. This chain's CDR3 is CASSQGGQGNQPQHF. In DNA, the CDR3 is TGTGCCAGCAGCCAAGGAGGACAGGGCAATCAGCCCCAGCATTTT.

Many counts were recorded for this clonotype. The chain carries TRBV20-1 and TRBJ1-1; a weak D match, TRBD1 (5 bases). The V end lost 6 bases, the J end lost 9 bases, and 23 bases lay between the germline ends. Germline V gene data show CDR1 as DFQATT and CDR2 as SNEGSKA (reference sequence). The CDR3 totals 14 residues. In nucleotides, the CDR3 is TGCAGTGCCCACCAACGGGGGACCAACTTTAAAGCTTTCTTT. This translates into CSAHQRGTNFKAFF.

A few counts support this clonotype. The genes are TRBV7-3 and TRBJ2-2; no firm D call. CDR1 and CDR2 (germline): SGHTA, FQGTGA. This CDR3 contains 15 residues. V dropped 5 bases and J dropped 3 bases, with 13 bases sitting between them. The CDR3 is CASSPQAGDTGELFF. CDR3 DNA: TGTGCCAGCAGCCCGCAGGCCGGAGACACCGGGGAGCTGTTTTTT. Supplemented by reference TRBV7-3 and TRBJ2-2, the full variable domain reads GAGVSQTPSNKVTEKGKYVELRCDPISGHTALYWYRQSLGQGPEFLIYFQGTGAADDSGLPNDRFFAVRPEGSVSTLKIQRTERGDSAVYLCASSPQAGDTGELFFGEGSRLTVL.

The gene calls are TRBV4-2 and TRBJ1-3; D perhaps matches TRBD1 (5 bases). The CDR3 totals 17 residues. Trimming removed 0 bases at V and 0 bases at J, with 12 bases between. Germline-derived CDR1 and CDR2 are LGHNA and YNFKEQ. Here the CDR3 DNA reads TGTGCCAGCAGCCAAGACAGTGGGGGATACTCTGGAAACACCATATATTTT. As protein: CASSQDSGGYSGNTIYF.

The table lists this clonotype with a few counts. The CDR3 DNA follows: TGTGCTAGTGGTTCGGACGCTTCCTACGAGCAGTACTTC. Protein product: CASGSDASYEQYF. The chain has TRBV12-5 and TRBJ2-7; D remains unclear. Germline values: CDR1 LGHNT, CDR2 FRNRAP. This CDR3 spans 13 amino acids. V shed 4 bases and J shed 1 base, with 8 bases lying between them.

The gene calls are TRBV15 and TRBJ1-6; D not certain. Germline CDR1 is LNHNV and CDR2 is YYDKDF (reference sequence). CDR3 length equals 14 residues. Between the trimmed V and J ends, which lost 6 bases and 9 bases, there was a span of 15 bases. The CDR3 region is CATRRRDNPSPLHF. For the CDR3, the DNA is TGTGCCACCAGGAGGAGGGATAATCCTTCACCCCTCCACTTT.

This chain joins TRBV12-3 or TRBV12-4 and TRBJ2-7, with D possibly TRBD1 on 5 matching bases. CDR3 length: 13 residues. The ends were cut back, 4 bases at V and 0 bases at J, with 7 bases in the middle. The DNA of the CDR3 is TGTGCCAGCAGTTCCCAGGGCTCCTACGAGCAGTACTTC. This codes for CASSSQGSYEQYF.

The rearrangement uses TRBV20-1 and TRBJ2-3; 8 bases match TRBD2. CDR3 length: 17 residues. Germline values: CDR1 DFQATT, CDR2 SNEGSKA (reference sequence). V was pared by 1 base and J by 0 bases, with 9 bases of the junction left unmatched. CDR3 bases: TGCAGTGCTAGAGCTCGACTAGCGTTTCCTAGCACAGATACGCAGTATTTT. Encoded protein: CSARARLAFPSTDTQYF.

This chain links TRBV28 with TRBJ1-1, with D hard to call. The germline V gene has CDR1 MDHEN and CDR2 SYDVKM. CDR3 size: 13 residues. Trimming stripped 8 bases from V and 1 base from J, with 11 bases between. As DNA, the CDR3 is TGTGCCAGCCGTTGGGAGGAGAACACTGAAGCTTTCTTT. Protein: CASRWEENTEAFF.

The chain combines TRBV5-5 with TRBJ2-1; TRBD1 matches 9 bases. V lost 0 bases to trimming and J lost 6 bases; unmatched junction nucleotides: 4. This CDR3 is built from 15 residues. Looked up from germline, CDR1 is SGHKS and CDR2 is YYEKEE (reference sequence). The CDR3, as DNA: TGTGCCAGCAGCTTGGATGGGACAGGGAGCAATGAGCAGTTCTTC. It codes for CASSLDGTGSNEQFF.

The chain is built from TRBV24-1 and TRBJ2-5, with D possibly TRBD2 on 7 matching bases. The CDR3 loop spans 14 amino acids. Germline-derived CDR1 and CDR2 are KGHDR and SFDVKD. Between the trimmed V and J ends, which lost 1 base and 4 bases, there was a span of 9 bases. The CDR3 bases are TGTGCCACCAGTGATTTAGGGGGGGGAGAGACCCAGTACTTC. As protein: CATSDLGGGETQYF.

This clonotype showed up many times. The rearrangement links TRBV20-1 to TRBJ1-1; unclear D gene. The CDR3 extends over 13 amino acids. V lost 3 bases to trimming and J lost 1 base, with 9 bases between them. Germline CDR1 DFQATT, CDR2 SNEGSKA (reference sequence). The chain's CDR3 is CSARGDRNTEAFF. The CDR3 DNA reads TGCAGTGCTAGGGGAGATAGGAACACTGAAGCTTTCTTT.

This clonotype was observed at least ten times. The V and J genes are TRBV6-5 and TRBJ2-3; TRBD1 matches 7 bases. The CDR3 runs 14 residues. Germline V CDR1 and CDR2: MNHEY, SVGAGI. Trimming cost V 4 bases and J 6 bases; bases outside gene matches: 7. CDR3 sequence (DNA): TGTGCCAGCAGTTTCTTGGACAGGTTGGATACGCAGTATTTT. Its translation: CASSFLDRLDTQYF.

This clonotype was observed a few times. This chain links TRBV12-3 or TRBV12-4 with TRBJ2-7; D might be TRBD1 (5 bases). Trimming pared 8 bases from V and 4 bases from J, leaving 9 bases between. This CDR3 region has 11 residues. The CDR3 region is CASGPGYEQYF. DNA of the CDR3: TGTGCCAGCGGCCCAGGGTACGAGCAGTACTTC.

The rearrangement joins TRBV29-1 to TRBJ2-1; the D gene is possibly TRBD2 (6 bases). Trimming took 3 bases from V and 2 from J, leaving 17 bases between them. CDR1 is SQVTM, CDR2 ANQGSEA, per germline. The CDR3 spans 16 residues. Here the CDR3 reads CSVEGSMGGTYNEQFF. DNA for the CDR3: TGCAGCGTTGAGGGGTCTATGGGGGGAACCTACAATGAGCAGTTCTTC.

The chain carries TRBV7-3 and TRBJ2-7, with a weak D call TRBD1 (6 bases). Per the germline V gene, CDR1 is SGHTA and CDR2 is FQGTGA. CDR3 length: 13 amino acids. Trimming took off 7 bases at V and 9 bases at J, with 19 bases between the two ends. For the CDR3, the DNA is TGTGCCAGCACCCCAGGGGACGGGGCGCCGCAGTACTTC. Translated, it gives CASTPGDGAPQYF. The full variable domain, with the rest looked up from reference TRBV7-3 and TRBJ2-7, is GAGVSQTPSNKVTEKGKYVELRCDPISGHTALYWYRQSLGQGPEFLIYFQGTGAADDSGLPNDRFFAVRPEGSVSTLKIQRTERGDSAVYLCASTPGDGAPQYFGPGTRLTVT.

V gene TRBV2 combines with J gene TRBJ1-1; no clear D. CDR1 and CDR2 (germline): SNHLY, FYNNEI. This CDR3 is built from 13 residues. V was clipped by 7 bases and J by 3 bases, with 12 bases between them. As DNA, the CDR3 is TGTGCCAGCATGTTCCGACGATACACTGAAGCTTTCTTT. Encoded protein: CASMFRRYTEAFF.

A few counts support this clonotype. CDR3 DNA: TGTGCCAGCAGCTTACAGGACAGTAACACCGGGGAGCTGTTTTTT. Its protein is CASSLQDSNTGELFF. This chain uses TRBV7-3 with TRBJ2-2, with TRBD1 as a possible D gene (6 bases). Trimming took off 2 bases at V and 2 bases at J, with 9 bases between the two ends. The CDR3 loop spans 15 amino acids. The germline V gene has CDR1 SGHTA and CDR2 FQGTGA. Full variable domain (remainder filled in from reference TRBV7-3 and TRBJ2-2): GAGVSQTPSNKVTEKGKYVELRCDPISGHTALYWYRQSLGQGPEFLIYFQGTGAADDSGLPNDRFFAVRPEGSVSTLKIQRTERGDSAVYLCASSLQDSNTGELFFGEGSRLTVL.

This clonotype was seen only a few times. The chain is built from TRBV24-1 and TRBJ2-5, with D perhaps TRBD1 or TRBD2 (5 bases each). The V gene's germline CDR1 is KGHDR and CDR2 SFDVKD. The CDR3 loop spans 15 amino acids. Trimming took off 5 bases at V and 0 bases at J, with 12 bases between the two ends. CDR3 sequence (DNA): TGTGCCACCAGTGGGTCCGGGGCAGACCAAGAGACCCAGTACTTC. Protein: CATSGSGADQETQYF.

This chain uses TRBV5-1 with TRBJ2-7; 10 bases align to TRBD2. CDR3 length: 15 amino acids. The V and J ends lost 4 bases and 3 bases, in that order; junction bases with no gene match: 7. The germline CDR1 and CDR2 sequences are SGHRS and YFSETQ. The DNA for the CDR3 is TGCGCCAGCAGCGCGGGGACTAGCGCGATCTACGAGCAGTACTTC. Amino acids: CASSAGTSAIYEQYF.

The J gene is TRBJ2-7, the V gene TRBV27, with D unclear. Germline CDR1 and CDR2: MNHEY and SMNVEV (reference sequence). V lost 6 bases and J 3 bases, leaving 18 bases between the germline ends. This CDR3 region has 15 residues. For the CDR3, the DNA is TGTGCCAGCAGCCCCGGATGGCCGAGTGACTACGAGCAGTACTTC. This encodes CASSPGWPSDYEQYF.

This chain uses TRBV30 with TRBJ2-1; either TRBD1 or TRBD2 may fit D (5 bases each). The CDR3 is 11 amino acids. V lost 5 bases, J lost 13 bases, and 15 bases lay in between. Germline V CDR1 and CDR2: GTSNPN, SVGIG (reference sequence). CDR3 coding DNA: TGTGCCTGGGGTTTCCGGGACCAACAGTTCTTC. The encoded protein is CAWGFRDQQFF.

This clonotype was counted many times. The chain carries TRBV4-3 and TRBJ2-1; a possible D gene is TRBD1 (6 bases). This CDR3 has 14 amino acids. The germline V gene has CDR1 LGHNA and CDR2 YSLEER. V was shortened by 3 bases and J by 5 bases, with 11 bases between the two germline ends. The CDR3 here is CASSQEQGNNEQFF. CDR3 nucleotide sequence: TGCGCCAGCAGCCAGGAACAGGGTAACAATGAGCAGTTCTTC.

This clonotype was counted only a few times. The V call is TRBV7-2, the J call TRBJ2-5; 7 bases align to TRBD2. V trimming: 6 bases; J trimming: 2 bases; junction bases outside the gene matches: 9. CDR1 SGHTA and CDR2 FQGNSA come from the germline V gene. This CDR3 spans 15 amino acids. CDR3: CASSLYKGGQETQYF. In DNA, the CDR3 is TGTGCCAGCAGTCTTTATAAGGGAGGGCAAGAGACCCAGTACTTC. Using reference TRBV7-2 and TRBJ2-5 for the parts outside the CDR3, the full variable domain is GAGVSQSPSNKVTEKGKDVELRCDPISGHTALYWYRQSLGQGLEFLIYFQGNSAPDKSGLPSDRFSAERTGGSVSTLTIQRTQQEDSAVYLCASSLYKGGQETQYFGPGTRLLVL.

The rearrangement links TRBV12-3 or TRBV12-4 to TRBJ1-1, with 9 positions matching TRBD1. The CDR3 spans 14 residues. Trimming cost V 4 bases and J 6 bases; bases outside gene matches: 6. This chain's CDR3 is CASSWTGAGAEAFF. The CDR3 nucleotides are TGTGCCAGCAGTTGGACAGGGGCTGGGGCTGAAGCTTTCTTT.

This clonotype was recorded a few times. The CDR3 protein is CASSNTDGTDKETQYF. As DNA, the CDR3 is TGTGCCAGCAGTAACACAGACGGGACAGATAAAGAGACCCAGTACTTC. The chain uses TRBV25-1 and TRBJ2-5; 7 positions agree with TRBD1. The CDR3 sequence is 16 residues long. Germline V CDR1 and CDR2: MGHDK, SYGVNS. V lost 5 bases to trimming and J lost 3 bases; unmatched junction nucleotides: 12.

The gene calls are TRBV12-3 or TRBV12-4 and TRBJ2-1, with TRBD1 matching over 7 bases. J gave up 8 bases and V 7 bases, and 8 bases lay outside the gene matches. The CDR3 covers 13 residues. The CDR3 loop is CASTATGRHEQFF. The CDR3, as DNA: TGTGCCAGCACCGCGACAGGGCGTCATGAGCAGTTCTTC.

This chain connects TRBV27 to TRBJ2-5; D is unresolved. Germline CDR1 is MNHEY and CDR2 is SMNVEV (reference sequence). V was clipped by 0 bases and J by 5 bases, with 13 bases between them. CDR3 length equals 15 residues. The CDR3 region is CASSLSRLGYETQYF. CDR3 sequence (DNA): TGTGCCAGCAGTTTATCCCGACTGGGGTATGAGACCCAGTACTTC.

This clonotype was counted ten times or more. The genes are TRBV7-2 and TRBJ2-1; perhaps TRBD1 as D (5 bases). The germline gives CDR1 SGHTA, CDR2 FQGNSA. Trimming removed 2 bases from V and 7 bases from J, with 12 bases in between. CDR3 length equals 14 residues. The CDR3 loop is CASSLRRAGNEQFF. In nucleotides, the CDR3 is TGTGCCAGCAGCTTAAGACGGGCAGGGAATGAGCAGTTCTTC.

This clonotype was picked up many times. The V and J genes are TRBV24-1 and TRBJ2-3; D is uncertain. The CDR3 contains 12 residues. V was clipped by 1 base and J by 2 bases, with 0 bases between them. Germline V gene sequence: CDR1 KGHDR, CDR2 SFDVKD. CDR3 protein: CATSDFTDTQYF. The CDR3 DNA is TGTGCCACCAGTGATTTCACAGATACGCAGTATTTT.

This clonotype appeared a few times. The chain is built from TRBV4-3 and TRBJ2-7; 10 nucleotides agree with TRBD1. J gave up 4 bases and V 0 bases, and 3 bases lay outside the gene matches. The CDR3 has 15 amino acids. CDR1 is LGHNA, CDR2 YSLEER, per germline. This CDR3 is CASSQDWDRGYEQYF. CDR3 DNA sequence: TGCGCCAGCAGCCAAGATTGGGACAGGGGTTACGAGCAGTACTTC.